This T cell receptor beta chain was recovered during a study of cytomegalovirus exposure and HLA in healthy donors. Study-wide results and limits: Later analysis suggested links between common viral pathogens and several top significant clusters.

As for this clone: Its antigen is currently unknown.

Germline V gene lookup returns CDR1 ENHRY and CDR2 SYGVKD. The CDR3 contains 13 residues. V lost 7 bases and J lost 1, with 11 bases in between. This PCR relied on a set of 60 Vbeta primers and 13 Jbeta primers. Repertoires were generated with immunoSEQ multiplex PCR, while TCRdb's copy carries only in-frame clones and drops some. Counted here are some 190,000 clones, more than 75% occurring once; the ten biggest clones make up more than 1.5%. This receptor was taken from a man aged 35 to 55 in good health and CMV-seronegative. The gene calls are TRBV10-3 and TRBJ2-7; D may be TRBD1 (5 bases). Sample: PBMCs. The CDR3 is CAINVDTSYEQYF. Here the CDR3 DNA reads TGTGCCATCAACGTGGACACTTCCTACGAGCAGTACTTC.